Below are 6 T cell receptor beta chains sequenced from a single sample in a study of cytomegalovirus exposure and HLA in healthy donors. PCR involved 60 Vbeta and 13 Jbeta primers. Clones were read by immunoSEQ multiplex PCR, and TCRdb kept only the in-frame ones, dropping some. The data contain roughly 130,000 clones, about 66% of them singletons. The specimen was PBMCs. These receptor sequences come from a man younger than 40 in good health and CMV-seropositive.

CDR3 amino acids: CASRSEPHEQYF. In DNA form, the CDR3 reads TGTGCCAGCAGGAGCGAACCCCACGAGCAGTACTTC. This rearrangement joins TRBV27 to TRBJ2-7; D not resolved. Trimming removed 6 bases at V and 5 bases at J, with 11 bases between. This CDR3 region has 12 residues. Germline assignment: CDR1 MNHEY and CDR2 SMNVEV (reference sequence).

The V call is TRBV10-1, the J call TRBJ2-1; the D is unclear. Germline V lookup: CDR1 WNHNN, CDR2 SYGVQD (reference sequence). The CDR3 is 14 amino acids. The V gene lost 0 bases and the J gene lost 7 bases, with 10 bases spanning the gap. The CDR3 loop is CASSESGGPNEQFF. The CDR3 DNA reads TGCGCCAGCAGTGAGTCTGGCGGTCCAAATGAGCAGTTCTTC.

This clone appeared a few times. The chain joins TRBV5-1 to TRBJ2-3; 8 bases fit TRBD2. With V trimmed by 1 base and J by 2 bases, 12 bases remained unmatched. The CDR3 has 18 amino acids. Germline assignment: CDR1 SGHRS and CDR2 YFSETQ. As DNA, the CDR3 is TGCGCCAGCAGCTTGACCCCCCCGGGTAGCGGGAACACAGATACGCAGTATTTT. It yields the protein CASSLTPPGSGNTDTQYF.

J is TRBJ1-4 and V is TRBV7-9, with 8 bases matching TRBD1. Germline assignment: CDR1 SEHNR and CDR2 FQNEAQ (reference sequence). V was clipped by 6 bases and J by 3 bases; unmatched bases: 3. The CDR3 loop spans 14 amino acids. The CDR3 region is CASSRQGSNEKLFF. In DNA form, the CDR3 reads TGTGCCAGCAGTCGACAGGGGTCTAATGAAAAACTGTTTTTT. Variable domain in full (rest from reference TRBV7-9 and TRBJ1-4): DTGVSQNPRHKITKRGQNVTFRCDPISEHNRLYWYRQTLGQGPEFLTYFQNEAQLEKSRLLSDRFSAERPKGSFSTLEIQRTEQGDSAMYLCASSRQGSNEKLFFGSGTQLSVL.

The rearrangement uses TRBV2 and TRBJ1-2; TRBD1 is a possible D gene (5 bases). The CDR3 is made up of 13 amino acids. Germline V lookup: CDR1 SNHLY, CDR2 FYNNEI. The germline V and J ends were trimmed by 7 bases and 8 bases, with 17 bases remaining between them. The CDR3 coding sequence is TGTGCCAGCACCTTCGGCAGGGCGAGAGGCTACACCTTC. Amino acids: CASTFGRARGYTF.

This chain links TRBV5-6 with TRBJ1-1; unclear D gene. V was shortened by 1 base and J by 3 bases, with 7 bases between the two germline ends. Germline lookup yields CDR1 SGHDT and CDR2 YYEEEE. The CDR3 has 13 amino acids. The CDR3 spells CASSLYSHTEAFF. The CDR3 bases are TGTGCCAGCAGCTTGTATAGTCACACTGAAGCTTTCTTT.